This entry lists 16 T cell receptor beta chains sequenced from one sample in a study of T cell responses to AZD1222 COVID-19 vaccine. Clones were sequenced by immunoSEQ multiplex PCR, and TCRdb holds only the in-frame ones, with some missing. The sample carries about 160,000 clones, roughly 90% recorded once. Source: peripheral blood, taken on day 0 of AZD1222 vaccination. Source of these receptors: an adult in good health.

The chain has TRBV4-3 and TRBJ2-7; tentatively, D is TRBD2 (6 bases). Germline-derived CDR1 and CDR2 are LGHNA and YSLEER. This CDR3 spans 16 amino acids. The V and J ends lost 0 bases and 3 bases respectively, with 15 bases between them. The CDR3 coding sequence is TGCGCCAGCAGCCAAGATACGGGACGGGGGAACTACGAGCAGTACTTC. Translation gives CASSQDTGRGNYEQYF.

The chain recombines TRBV3-1 (or the pseudogene TRBV3-2) with TRBJ1-2, with D perhaps matching TRBD1 (5 bases). This CDR3 comprises 12 residues. The V end was cut by 1 base, the J end by 8 bases, with 8 bases between. Germline assignment: CDR1 LGHDT and CDR2 YNNKEL (reference sequence). The CDR3: CASSQGWTGYTF. The CDR3 region has the DNA TGTGCCAGCAGCCAAGGGTGGACAGGCTACACCTTC.

Points on this clone: This may arise from a read error, as a much more abundant clone is one base away. The same CDR3 arises from other DNA sequences in this sample as well. This sequence joins TRBV9 and TRBJ1-3; D gene uncertain. The V gene lost 1 base and the J gene lost 0 bases, with 5 bases spanning the gap. CDR1 is SGDLS and CDR2 is YYNGEE in the germline V gene. The CDR3 has 14 residues. The CDR3 DNA sequence: TGTGCCAGCAGCGTAACAGACTCTGGAAACACCATATATTTT. Translated, it gives CASSVTDSGNTIYF.

The rearrangement links TRBV28 to TRBJ1-2, with a possible D match to TRBD1 (5 bases). This CDR3 contains 13 residues. Germline lookup yields CDR1 MDHEN and CDR2 SYDVKM. V was trimmed by 1 base and J by 7 bases, leaving 10 bases between them. The CDR3 DNA follows: TGTGCCAGCAGTTTATTAGGTGGGGGTGGCTACACCTTC. This translates into CASSLLGGGGYTF.

The chain joins TRBV30 to TRBJ1-1, with TRBD1 matching 10 bases. The junction had 14 bases not matched to a gene; V was cut back by 0 bases and J by 4 bases. Germline values: CDR1 GTSNPN, CDR2 SVGIG (reference sequence). The CDR3 is 18 amino acids. CDR3 residues: CAWSVLFPRQGASTEAFF. The CDR3 nucleotides are TGTGCCTGGAGTGTACTGTTCCCCAGACAGGGGGCAAGCACTGAAGCTTTCTTT.

The rearrangement joins TRBV28 to TRBJ1-2; D unresolved. CDR3 length: 13 residues. Germline V gives CDR1 MDHEN, CDR2 SYDVKM. V was shortened by 6 bases and J by 8 bases, with 16 bases between the two germline ends. Here the CDR3 reads CASSRPALGGYTF. In DNA form, the CDR3 reads TGTGCCAGCAGCCGCCCGGCCCTCGGGGGCTACACCTTC.

The CDR3, as DNA: TGTGCCAGCAGTACCGGGTCGAGCTCCTACAATGAGCAGTTCTTC. This sequence encodes CASSTGSSSYNEQFF. The rearrangement links TRBV6-5 to TRBJ2-1; no clear D. The CDR3 has 15 residues. Per germline, CDR1 MNHEY and CDR2 SVGAGI. V was cut by 5 bases and J by 0 bases, with 11 bases left in between.

The chain joins TRBV5-4 to TRBJ1-6; 9 positions agree with TRBD1. Looked up from germline, CDR1 is SGHNT and CDR2 is YYREEE (reference sequence). This CDR3 has 16 amino acids. The J segment lost 8 bases and the V segment lost 2 bases, leaving 8 bases of the junction unmatched. CDR3 DNA sequence: TGTGCCAGCAGCTTTGATGGACAGGGGAACGATTCACCCCTCCACTTT. It is translated as CASSFDGQGNDSPLHF.

This clone was found a few times. V usage is TRBV19 and J usage is TRBJ1-2; 9 bases map to TRBD1. The length of the CDR3 is 14 residues. J lost 6 bases, V lost 2 bases, and 4 bases had no gene match. CDR1 and CDR2 (germline): LNHDA, SQIVND (reference sequence). The CDR3 protein is CASSIRQGVDGYTF. The DNA of the CDR3 is TGTGCCAGTAGTATAAGACAGGGGGTGGATGGCTACACCTTC. The whole variable domain, filled in from reference TRBV19 and TRBJ1-2, reads DGGITQSPKYLFRKEGQNVTLSCEQNLNHDAMYWYRQDPGQGLRLIYYSQIVNDFQKGDIAEGYSVSREKKESFPLTVTSAQKNPTAFYLCASSIRQGVDGYTFGSGTRLTVV.

The genes are TRBV28 and TRBJ1-5; no firm D call. The V end lost 6 bases, the J end lost 6 bases, and 12 bases lay between the germline ends. Germline CDR1 is MDHEN and CDR2 is SYDVKM. The CDR3 has 13 residues. The CDR3 sequence: CASRIRVSQPQHF. Here the CDR3 DNA reads TGTGCCAGCAGAATTCGGGTGTCTCAGCCCCAGCATTTT.

CDR3 DNA: TGTGCCAGCAGCAGGTTTCCAGCCGGCGGGGAGACCCAGTACTTC. Its translation: CASSRFPAGGETQYF. J is TRBJ2-5 and V is TRBV5-5, with D tentatively TRBD2 (5 bases). Germline V gives CDR1 SGHKS, CDR2 YYEKEE (reference sequence). The V end lost 4 bases, the J end lost 5 bases, and 18 bases lay between the germline ends. This CDR3 region has 15 residues.

The V gene is TRBV2, the J gene TRBJ1-1; D remains unclear. V was cut by 0 bases and J by 6 bases, with 17 bases left in between. This CDR3 spans 16 amino acids. Germline V gene lookup returns CDR1 SNHLY and CDR2 FYNNEI. This CDR3 is CASSEAGRVSVPEAFF. CDR3 nucleotide sequence: TGTGCCAGCAGTGAAGCGGGTAGGGTGTCAGTCCCTGAAGCTTTCTTT. The full variable domain, with the rest looked up from reference TRBV2 and TRBJ1-1, is EPEVTQTPSHQVTQMGQEVILRCVPISNHLYFYWYRQILGQKVEFLVSFYNNEISEKSEIFDDQFSVERPDGSNFTLKIRSTKLEDSAMYFCASSEAGRVSVPEAFFGQGTRLTVV.

V is TRBV3-1 (or the pseudogene TRBV3-2) and J is TRBJ1-3, with unresolved D. CDR3 length equals 16 residues. Germline V gene data show CDR1 as LGHDT and CDR2 as YNNKEL (reference sequence). The ends were cut back, 3 bases at V and 0 bases at J, with 12 bases in the middle. CDR3 residues: CASSQGRSYSGNTIYF. The CDR3 DNA sequence: TGTGCCAGCAGCCAGGGCAGGAGCTACTCTGGAAACACCATATATTTT.

The chain carries TRBV19 and TRBJ1-5; 8 bases align to TRBD1. V was pared by 6 bases and J by 2 bases, with 6 bases of the junction left unmatched. The germline V gene has CDR1 LNHDA and CDR2 SQIVND (reference sequence). The CDR3 covers 15 residues. CDR3 coding DNA: TGTGCCAGTAGCACCACGGGACAGGGCAATCAGCCCCAGCATTTT. Protein: CASSTTGQGNQPQHF.

This chain joins TRBV2 and TRBJ1-2; no clear D. Trimming removed 7 bases at V and 6 bases at J, with 15 bases between. The germline V gene encodes CDR1 SNHLY and CDR2 FYNNEI. The CDR3 runs 13 residues. CDR3 sequence (DNA): TGTGCCAGCATGGGCAGGCCCCCCGATGGCTACACCTTC. Translating it yields CASMGRPPDGYTF. Together with reference TRBV2 and TRBJ1-2, the CDR3 gives the full variable domain: EPEVTQTPSHQVTQMGQEVILRCVPISNHLYFYWYRQILGQKVEFLVSFYNNEISEKSEIFDDQFSVERPDGSNFTLKIRSTKLEDSAMYFCASMGRPPDGYTFGSGTRLTVV.

The J gene is TRBJ1-2, the V gene TRBV30; no reliable D call. V lost 3 bases, J lost 7 bases, and 9 bases lay in between. CDR1 and CDR2 from the germline V gene are GTSNPN and SVGIG (reference sequence). The CDR3 is made up of 11 amino acids. Here the CDR3 DNA reads TGTGCCTGGAGATCAGGAAGTGGCTACACCTTC. It translates to CAWRSGSGYTF.